This note documents a single T cell receptor beta chain sequence. Its antigen is as yet unknown. Germline CDR1 MNHEY, CDR2 SVGAGI. Trimming stripped 6 bases from V and 4 bases from J, with 16 bases between. CDR3 length: 15 amino acids. This record belongs to a study of T cell responses to AZD1222 COVID-19 vaccine. Whole-study results and caveats: At study baseline, merely six AZD1222 recipients were seropositive.

The assay was immunoSEQ multiplex PCR, and TCRdb's table has in-frame clones only and misses some. The top ten hold more than 9.5% of the sample, which has under 35,000 clones, 86% seen once. The clonotype comes from an adult who received the AZD1222 COVID-19 vaccine. J is TRBJ2-1 and V is TRBV6-5; D is perhaps TRBD1 (5 bases). The sequences come from peripheral blood, collected 28 days after the second AZD1222 dose. The CDR3: CASRRLETAYNEQFF. CDR3 in DNA: TGTGCCAGCAGACGCTTGGAGACAGCATACAATGAGCAGTTCTTC.